This TCR beta chain was documented in a study of a mutant IDH1 vaccine in newly diagnosed glioma (dated by TCRdb to the early 2020s). Turning to the overall study: Of the 25 to 35 treated patients, 62.5% were male and approximately 40% were female, and a mean age of roughly 40 years was recorded. Longitudinal TCRB deep sequencing was performed for about 25 treated patients wherever samples were available for exploratory analyses. Before enrollment, patients had received standard therapy of radiotherapy alone, temozolomide alone, or radiochemotherapy with temozolomide; most received the combination. Peripheral blood was drawn at six visits: V03 (baseline), V05, V07, V10, V12 and V13. The investigation overall reported the following: Immune responses induced by the vaccine were seen in over 90% of patients across multiple MHC alleles. The authors stated that sample limitations prevented analyses of patient blood samples from being reproduced. No apparent relationship was observed between pseudoprogression and alterations in the top peripheral T cell clonotypes detected by TCRB sequencing. Selection of PBMC samples for TCRB deep sequencing was based on availability.

Worth noting for this clone: Its binding antigen is unknown. No base quality information exists; no much larger clone differs at one position.

The time point label here, explained by the study, means: baseline, week 1 (first vaccination visit). The sample's treatment or condition, from its label and the paper: pre-vaccination baseline after standard-of-care therapy. Newly diagnosed WHO grade 3 or 4 IDH1-mutant astrocytomas showing loss of nuclear ATRX were present in the donors. The samples were drawn from NOA16, a multicentre, single-arm, open-label phase I trial in Germany that tested a mutant IDH1 peptide vaccine in humans for the first time. For immunogenicity testing, the blood drawn at visit V03 was used as the baseline sample. Genomic DNA for TCRB sequencing was isolated from EDTA blood with the DNeasy Blood and Tissue Kit. Including the terminal cysteine and phenylalanine, the CDR3 comprises 16 residues. Only the CDR3 region is kept as DNA, spanning 48 bases read in frame from base 1. V and J are trimmed by 5 bases and 5 bases, and the gene matches miss 14 bases of the junction. CDR1 and CDR2 (MDHEN, SYDVKM) derive from the germline V gene.

Libraries came from the immunoSEQ multiplex PCR assay. Rearranged TCR beta chain sequences were amplified with the hsTCRB Kit following the manufacturer's protocol. An Illumina MiSeq was used to sequence the TCRB libraries. The original methods were these. The kit vendor's proprietary platform handled demultiplexing, trimming and gene mapping. TCRdb stores this immuneACCESS table with in-frame sequences only. Part of the clones is absent; in the studies checked, under half of the shortfall reflects unresolved V genes, and no reason is known for the rest. V, J and clone size reflect that table, while D and trimming were determined from the DNA. The sample yields some 87,000 clones; around 80% were counted once. Together, the top ten hold 7.5% of the sample.

This material consisted of PBMCs, taken from a glioma patient treated with radiotherapy, temozolomide or both. The sequence was collected from a man in his forties with glioma. Here the chain combines TRBV28 and TRBJ2-5, with 7 middle bases fitting TRBD2. The DNA sequence reads TGTGCCAGCAGTACGCCCGCTAGCGGCTCGTGGGAGACCCAGTACTTC. Its product reads: CASSTPASGSWETQYF.